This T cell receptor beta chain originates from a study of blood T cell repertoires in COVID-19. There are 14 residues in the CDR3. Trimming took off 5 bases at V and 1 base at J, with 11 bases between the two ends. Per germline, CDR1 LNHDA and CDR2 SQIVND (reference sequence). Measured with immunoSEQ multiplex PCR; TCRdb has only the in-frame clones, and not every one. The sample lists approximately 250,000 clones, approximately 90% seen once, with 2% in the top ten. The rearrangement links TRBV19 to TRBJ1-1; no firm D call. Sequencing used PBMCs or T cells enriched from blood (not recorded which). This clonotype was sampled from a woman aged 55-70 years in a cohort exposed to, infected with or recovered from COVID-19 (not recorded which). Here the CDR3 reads CASSPHRPNTEAFF. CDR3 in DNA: TGTGCCAGTAGTCCCCACAGACCGAACACTGAAGCTTTCTTT.